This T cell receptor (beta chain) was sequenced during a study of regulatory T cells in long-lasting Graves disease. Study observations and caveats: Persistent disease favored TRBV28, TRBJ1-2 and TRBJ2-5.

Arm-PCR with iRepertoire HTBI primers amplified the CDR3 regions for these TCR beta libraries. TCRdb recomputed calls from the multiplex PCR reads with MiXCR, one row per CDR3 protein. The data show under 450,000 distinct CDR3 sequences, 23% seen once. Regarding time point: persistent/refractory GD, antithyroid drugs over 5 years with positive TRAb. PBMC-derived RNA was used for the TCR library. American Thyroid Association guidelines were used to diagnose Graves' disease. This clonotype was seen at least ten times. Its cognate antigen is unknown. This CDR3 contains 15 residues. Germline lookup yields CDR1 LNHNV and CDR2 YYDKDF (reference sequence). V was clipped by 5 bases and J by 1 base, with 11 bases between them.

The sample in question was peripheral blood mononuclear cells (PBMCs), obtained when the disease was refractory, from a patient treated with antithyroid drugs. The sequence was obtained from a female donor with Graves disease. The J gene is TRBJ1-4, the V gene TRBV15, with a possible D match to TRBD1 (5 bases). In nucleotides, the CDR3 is TGTGCCACCAGCTTTAGAAGGGGAACTAATGAAAAACTGTTTTTT. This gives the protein CATSFRRGTNEKLFF.